This T cell receptor beta chain was found in a study of blood T cell repertoires in COVID-19. Study in general: Acute and convalescent COVID-19 specimens originated in the United States, Italy and Spain. Sample material is recorded as cDNA or gDNA derived from T cells, B-cell-depleted T cells, or PBMCs.

In the original workflow: For nucleated cells, counts were estimated from reference gene primer amplification. Clones were sequenced by immunoSEQ multiplex PCR, and TCRdb holds only the in-frame ones, with some missing. The V and J calls and clone size come from that table; D and trimming were worked out from the DNA. The table records about 250,000 clones, about 86% of them present only once. Per the germline V gene, CDR1 is MGHRA and CDR2 is YSYEKL. The CDR3 sequence is 15 residues long. The V end lost 1 base, the J end lost 7 bases, and 16 bases lay between the germline ends. V usage is TRBV4-1 and J usage is TRBJ1-1, with D possibly TRBD1 on 6 matching bases. What was sequenced was peripheral blood. The receptor's source is a man aged 40-55 years with active or convalescent COVID-19. The CDR3 reads CASSQAQRDRLEAFF. CDR3 in DNA: TGCGCCAGCAGCCAAGCGCAACGAGACAGGCTTGAAGCTTTCTTT.